The 12 T cell receptor beta chains below were found in one sample sequenced in a study of cytomegalovirus exposure and HLA in healthy donors (dated by TCRdb to 2016 to 2017). Libraries were built with the immunoSEQ multiplex PCR assay. The clones in this table, taken by TCRdb from immuneACCESS, are in-frame only. Not every clone is retained; where verified, under half of the shortfall comes from an unresolved V gene, and the cause of the rest is unknown. The sample table lists about 330,000 clones, about 90% of them with a count of one. Together, the top ten hold roughly 1.2% of the sample. Sequencing was carried out using PBMCs. Every receptor here comes from a woman aged 30 to 39 in good health and CMV-seropositive.

The table lists this clone with a count of one. The chain carries TRBV6-5 and TRBJ2-7; D may be TRBD1 (6 bases). Germline V lookup: CDR1 MNHEY, CDR2 SVGAGI. V lost 4 bases to trimming and J lost 0 bases, with 16 bases between them. This CDR3 has 16 amino acids. The CDR3 loop is CASSSPTGKLSYEQYF. The CDR3 DNA follows: TGTGCCAGCAGTTCGCCGACAGGTAAACTCTCCTACGAGCAGTACTTC.

The chain carries TRBV5-1 and TRBJ2-7; 8 bases match TRBD2. The CDR3 is 15 amino acids. Germline CDR1 is SGHRS and CDR2 is YFSETQ. Trimming removed 4 bases from V and 3 bases from J; junction bases left unmatched: 9. CDR3 in amino acids: CASSLIPGLVYEQYF. In nucleotides, the CDR3 is TGCGCCAGCAGCCTAATTCCGGGACTAGTCTACGAGCAGTACTTC.

This clone was counted a single time. The chain is built from TRBV9 and TRBJ1-1; the match to TRBD1 covers 7 bases. The trim removed 3 bases at V and 4 bases at J, leaving 3 bases unmatched. This CDR3 spans 13 amino acids. CDR1 SGDLS and CDR2 YYNGEE come from the germline V gene. In DNA form, the CDR3 reads TGTGCCAGCAGCGCGACAGGGAGCACTGAAGCTTTCTTT. Translated, it gives CASSATGSTEAFF.

The V and J genes are TRBV4-3 and TRBJ2-7, with 9 bases aligning to TRBD1. This CDR3 region has 15 residues. J was trimmed by 6 bases and V by 0 bases; bases with no gene match: 6. Germline assignment: CDR1 LGHNA and CDR2 YSLEER. The CDR3 spells CASSQDGTGRREQYF. DNA of the CDR3: TGCGCCAGCAGCCAAGATGGGACAGGGAGGCGCGAGCAGTACTTC.

CDR3 protein: CSAIGQGTHHYNEQFF. The CDR3 DNA reads as TGCAGCGCCATCGGACAGGGGACACACCACTACAATGAGCAGTTCTTC. The chain employs TRBV29-1 and TRBJ2-1; TRBD1 matches 9 bases. This CDR3 spans 16 amino acids. Germline loops: CDR1 SQVTM, CDR2 ANQGSEA. J lost 3 bases, V lost 7 bases, and 13 bases had no gene match.

This clone was counted only a few times. The chain uses TRBV6-5 and TRBJ2-3; a possible D gene is TRBD1 (6 bases). Germline assignment: CDR1 MNHEY and CDR2 SVGAGI. The CDR3 sequence is 14 residues long. V gave up 7 bases and J gave up 0 bases, with 11 bases separating them. Written as DNA, the CDR3 is TGTGCCAGCAAACAGGGCCTGAGCACAGATACGCAGTATTTT. It is translated as CASKQGLSTDTQYF.

The chain joins TRBV18 to TRBJ2-7, with 9 positions matching TRBD2. Germline V gene data show CDR1 as KGHSH and CDR2 as LQKENI. This CDR3 has 14 amino acids. Trimming at V came to 3 bases and at J to 3 bases, leaving 3 bases not matched to a gene. The DNA for the CDR3 is TGTGCCAGCTCACCGGGACTAGCCGTCTACGAGCAGTACTTC. This codes for CASSPGLAVYEQYF.

This clone was observed a few times. The CDR3 is CSEQTAHHPTF. CDR3 DNA: TGCAGTGAGCAGACGGCCCATCATCCAACCTTC. The chain recombines TRBV20-1 with TRBJ1-2; D not certain. The CDR3 sequence is 11 residues long. V lost 7 bases, J lost 14 bases, and 20 bases lay in between. Per the germline V gene, CDR1 is DFQATT and CDR2 is SNEGSKA (reference sequence).

V is TRBV5-6 and J is TRBJ2-7; no clear D gene. Trimming left V 3 bases short and J 2 bases short, with 18 bases between. CDR1 is SGHDT and CDR2 is YYEEEE in the germline V gene. CDR3 size: 16 residues. CDR3 in amino acids: CASSSTWISSPYEQYF. CDR3 DNA: TGTGCCAGCAGCTCGACCTGGATTTCTTCCCCCTACGAGCAGTACTTC.

The V call is TRBV2, the J call TRBJ2-1; D uncertain. Per germline, CDR1 SNHLY and CDR2 FYNNEI. The CDR3 has 16 residues. Trimming stripped 5 bases from V and 6 bases from J, with 20 bases between. CDR3 residues: CASSPDPMKVGNEQFF. CDR3 coding DNA: TGTGCCAGCAGTCCGGACCCGATGAAAGTCGGCAATGAGCAGTTCTTC.

The chain combines TRBV6-5 with TRBJ1-6, with no clear D. The CDR3 covers 13 residues. Trimming removed 1 base from V and 6 bases from J, with 4 bases in between. Germline V gene sequence: CDR1 MNHEY, CDR2 SVGAGI. The CDR3 protein is CASSYYGNSPLHF. The CDR3 nucleotides read TGTGCCAGCAGTTACTACGGTAATTCACCCCTCCACTTT.

This chain connects TRBV9 to TRBJ1-2; 8 bases agree with TRBD1. The V gene's germline CDR1 is SGDLS and CDR2 YYNGEE. The ends lost 3 bases at V and 0 bases at J; junction bases unmatched: 1. This CDR3 has 14 amino acids. The CDR3 DNA is TGTGCCAGCAGCGGACAGGGGTCTAACTATGGCTACACCTTC. Amino acids: CASSGQGSNYGYTF.